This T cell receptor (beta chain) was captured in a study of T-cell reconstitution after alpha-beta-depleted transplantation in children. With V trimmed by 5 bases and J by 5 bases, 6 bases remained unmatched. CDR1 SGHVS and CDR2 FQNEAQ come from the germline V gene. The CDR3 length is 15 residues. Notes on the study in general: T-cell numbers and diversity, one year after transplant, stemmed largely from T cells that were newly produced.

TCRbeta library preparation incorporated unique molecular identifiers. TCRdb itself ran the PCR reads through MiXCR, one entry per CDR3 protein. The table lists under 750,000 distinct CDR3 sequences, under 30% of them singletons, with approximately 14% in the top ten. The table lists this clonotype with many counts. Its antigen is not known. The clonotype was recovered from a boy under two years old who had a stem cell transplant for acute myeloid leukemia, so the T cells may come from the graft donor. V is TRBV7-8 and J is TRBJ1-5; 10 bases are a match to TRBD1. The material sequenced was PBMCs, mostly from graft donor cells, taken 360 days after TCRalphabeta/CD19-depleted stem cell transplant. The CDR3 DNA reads TGTGCCAGCAGCGGCCGGGACAGGGGCTATCAGCCCCAGCATTTT. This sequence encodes CASSGRDRGYQPQHF. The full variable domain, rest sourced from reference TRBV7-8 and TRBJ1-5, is GAGVSQSPRYKVAKRGQDVALRCDPISGHVSLFWYQQALGQGPEFLTYFQNEAQLDKSGLPSDRFFAERPEGSVSTLKIQRTQQEDSAVYLCASSGRDRGYQPQHFGDGTRLSIL.